This T cell receptor beta chain stems from a study of cytomegalovirus exposure and HLA in healthy donors. Study-wide results and limits: Per published reports, the classifier diagnosed cytomegalovirus status with high specificity and sensitivity.

60 Vbeta and 13 Jbeta primers were used in PCR. TCRdb's copy holds only in-frame clones and misses some; the assay was immunoSEQ multiplex PCR. The table includes some 120,000 clones, 80% detected once. Points on this clone: Its antigen is undetermined.

Sequencing used PBMCs. The sequence was collected from a male donor in good health and CMV-seronegative.

The DNA for the CDR3 is TGTGCCTGGAGGCCGGTATACACTGAAGCTTTCTTT. Translating it yields CAWRPVYTEAFF. The V gene is TRBV30, the J gene TRBJ1-1; no firm D call. V lost 3 bases, J lost 3 bases, and 8 bases lay in between. The length of the CDR3 is 12 residues. Per germline, CDR1 GTSNPN and CDR2 SVGIG (reference sequence).